Reported below is one T cell receptor (beta chain). The target of this receptor is not known. Per-nucleotide qualities are absent, and no much larger clonotype sits a single base away. These data belong to a study of OX40 agonist ivuxolimab in advanced cancers. For context, the study as a whole: Ivuxolimab was a fully human IgG2 agonistic monoclonal antibody targeting the costimulatory receptor OX40 (CD134). Intravenous ivuxolimab was administered to patients every 2 weeks at six dose levels: 0.01, 0.1, 0.3, 1.5, 3 and 10 mg/kg. Of the 50 to 55 dose-escalation patients, hepatocellular carcinoma was present in 19, melanoma in approximately 15, renal cell carcinoma in 9 and head and neck cancer in 9. The dose-escalation cohort was 82.7% male with a mean age of approximately 60 years, ranging from roughly 20 to 80. Prior anti-PD-1, anti-PD-L1 or anti-CTLA-4 therapy was permitted, and 40% of dose-escalation patients had received checkpoint inhibitors. Three dose-escalation patients achieved partial responses, one with hepatocellular carcinoma and two with cutaneous melanoma. The point of sequencing TCRbeta in the periphery was to test whether ivuxolimab changed TCR sequence diversity and drove clonal T-cell expansion. The monotherapy dose-escalation portion (N ≈ 57 patients) of the phase I ivuxolimab trial is reported in the paper.

The trial excluded patients who had a history of autoimmune disease or were on systemic immunosuppression. In every dose cohort, peripheral blood was drawn for TCR sequencing at baseline, cycle 4 day 1, and cycle 7 day 1. The samples were drawn from a first-in-human, open-label, multicenter phase I dose-escalation trial of ivuxolimab. Adults with locally advanced or metastatic melanoma, renal cell carcinoma, hepatocellular carcinoma or head and neck squamous cell carcinoma were enrolled in the trial. Before TCR sequencing, CD4+ T cells and CD8+ T cells from peripheral blood were sorted into separate populations. To sequence the TCRbeta CDR3 region, genomic DNA was isolated from the sorted cells. The immunoSEQ Assay was used for sequencing of TCRbeta CDR3 regions. The clones in this table, taken by TCRdb from immuneACCESS, are in-frame only. Not every clone is retained; where verified, under half of the shortfall comes from an unresolved V gene, and the cause of the rest is unknown. This sample is represented by about 53,000 clones; 84% of them were singletons. The ten biggest clones cover about 4.6% of the sample.

The study at large found these results: Low levels of normalized T-cell clonal expansion were also shown by some nonresponding patients. In partial responders in the 0.1-3.0 mg/kg groups, normalized peripheral clonal expansion was found to be among the lowest, especially among CD8+ T cells. At doses of 0.1 to 3.0 mg/kg, clonal expansion of both CD4+ and CD8+ T cells in blood was seen between baseline and week 6. After ivuxolimab, more expanded clones were found on average in CD8+ T cells than in CD4+ T cells. Antigen specificity was not determined for the clonally expanded peripheral T cells.

As encoded in the germline V gene, CDR1 is LGHNA while CDR2 is YNFKEQ. The germline V end is reduced by 4 bases and the J end by 0 bases; junction bases left unmatched: 16. From the cysteine up to the phenylalanine, the CDR3 has a length of 20 residues. Of the read, only the CDR3 DNA is kept; its 60 bases are in frame from base 1. This receptor was taken from an adult with an advanced solid tumor such as melanoma, head and neck, liver or kidney cancer. The specimen comprised CD4+ or CD8+ T cells sorted from blood, sampled in a trial of the OX40 agonist ivuxolimab. Recombination joined TRBV4-2 with TRBJ2-3, with 10 bases matching TRBD2. The CDR3: CASSLQAPLAGASSTDTQYF. In nucleotides, the sequence is TGTGCCAGCAGCCTTCAAGCTCCCCTAGCGGGAGCCTCTAGCACAGATACGCAGTATTTT.